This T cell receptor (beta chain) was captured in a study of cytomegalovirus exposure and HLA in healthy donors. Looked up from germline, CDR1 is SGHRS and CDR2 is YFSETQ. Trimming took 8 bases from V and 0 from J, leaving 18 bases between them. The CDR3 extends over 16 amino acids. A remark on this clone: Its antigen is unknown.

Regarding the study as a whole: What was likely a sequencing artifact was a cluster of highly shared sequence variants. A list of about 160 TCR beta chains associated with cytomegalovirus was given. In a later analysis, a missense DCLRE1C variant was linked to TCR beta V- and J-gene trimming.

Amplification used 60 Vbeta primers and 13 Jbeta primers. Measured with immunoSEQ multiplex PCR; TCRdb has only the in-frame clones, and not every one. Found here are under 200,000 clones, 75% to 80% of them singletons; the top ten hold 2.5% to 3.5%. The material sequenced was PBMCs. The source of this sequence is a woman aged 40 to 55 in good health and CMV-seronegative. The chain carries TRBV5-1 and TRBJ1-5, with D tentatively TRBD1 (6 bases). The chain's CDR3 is CASRPGTQNSNQPQHF. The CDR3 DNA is TGCGCCAGTAGACCCGGGACACAGAATAGCAATCAGCCCCAGCATTTT.